This T cell receptor beta chain came from a study of spatial heterogeneity in lung cancer. Study details: Correlation of TCR transcript counts in tumor regions with a T cell module score from matched bulk RNA-seq was strong.

This sample's time point: sample taken at primary tumor resection. Without sorting, whole RNA was sequenced from tumor, nontumor lung or frozen PBMC. TCR cDNA molecules were tagged individually, and each one carried a unique molecular identifier. TCRdb reprocessed the 5' RACE reads via MiXCR and lists one record per CDR3 protein. The sample comprises some 9,900 distinct CDR3 sequences, about 8% of which are singletons, and about 18% rests with the top ten. Losses at the gene ends were 0 bases for V and 5 bases for J; bases not matched to a gene: 5. The germline V gene has CDR1 DFQATT and CDR2 SNEGSKA (reference sequence). CDR3 length: 14 residues. This clonotype was recorded at least ten times. Its antigen is not known. Regarding the study as a whole: Tracking of tumor mutation counts was seen in expanded intratumoral alpha and beta TCR counts. Numbers of ubiquitous and regional expanded TCRs tracked ubiquitous and regional nonsynonymous mutation counts, respectively.

Specimen: lung tumor tissue, collected at surgery. This receptor was identified in a male donor with early-stage non-small cell lung cancer. This chain joins TRBV20-1 and TRBJ1-2; 8 bases are shared with TRBD1. Written as DNA, the CDR3 is TGCAGTGCTAGAGAACCACAGGGGGTTTATGGCTACACCTTC. This gives the protein CSAREPQGVYGYTF.